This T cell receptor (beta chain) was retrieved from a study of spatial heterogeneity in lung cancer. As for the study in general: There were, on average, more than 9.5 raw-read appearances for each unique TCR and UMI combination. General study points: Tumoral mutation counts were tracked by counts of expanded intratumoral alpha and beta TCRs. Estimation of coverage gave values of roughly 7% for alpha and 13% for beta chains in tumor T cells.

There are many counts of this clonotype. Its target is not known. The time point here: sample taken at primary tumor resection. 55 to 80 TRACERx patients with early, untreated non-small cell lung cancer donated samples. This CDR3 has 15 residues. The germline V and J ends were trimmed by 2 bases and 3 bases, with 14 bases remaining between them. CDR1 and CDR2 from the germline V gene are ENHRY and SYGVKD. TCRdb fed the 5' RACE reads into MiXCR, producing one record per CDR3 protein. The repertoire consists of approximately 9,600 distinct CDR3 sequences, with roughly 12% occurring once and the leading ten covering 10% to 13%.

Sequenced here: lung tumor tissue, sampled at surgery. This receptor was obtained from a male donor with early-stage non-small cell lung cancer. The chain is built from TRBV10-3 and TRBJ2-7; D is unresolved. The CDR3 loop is CAISEAFSGLYEQYF. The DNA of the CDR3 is TGTGCCATCAGTGAGGCTTTTTCCGGCCTCTACGAGCAGTACTTC.